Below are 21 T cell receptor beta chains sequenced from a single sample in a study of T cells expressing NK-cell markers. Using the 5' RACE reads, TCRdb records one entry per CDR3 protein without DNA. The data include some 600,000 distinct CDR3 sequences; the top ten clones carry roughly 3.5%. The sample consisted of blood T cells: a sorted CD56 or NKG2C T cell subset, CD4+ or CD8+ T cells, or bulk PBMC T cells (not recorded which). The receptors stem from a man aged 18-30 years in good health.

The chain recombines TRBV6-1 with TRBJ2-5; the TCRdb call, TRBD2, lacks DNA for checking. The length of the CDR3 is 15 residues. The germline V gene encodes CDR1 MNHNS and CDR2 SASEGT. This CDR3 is CASSDGLAGRETQYF.

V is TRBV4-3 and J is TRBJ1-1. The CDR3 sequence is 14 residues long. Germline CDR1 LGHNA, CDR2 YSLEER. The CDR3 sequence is CASSHTGTNTEAFF.

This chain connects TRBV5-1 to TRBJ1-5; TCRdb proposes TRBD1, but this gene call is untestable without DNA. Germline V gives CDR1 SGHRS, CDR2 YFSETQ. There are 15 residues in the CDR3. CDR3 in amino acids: CASSAGTLGEEPQHF.

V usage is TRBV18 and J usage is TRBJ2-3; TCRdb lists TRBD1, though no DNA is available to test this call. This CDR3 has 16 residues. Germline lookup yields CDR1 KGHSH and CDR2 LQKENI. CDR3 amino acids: CASSPPGTRRTDTQYF.

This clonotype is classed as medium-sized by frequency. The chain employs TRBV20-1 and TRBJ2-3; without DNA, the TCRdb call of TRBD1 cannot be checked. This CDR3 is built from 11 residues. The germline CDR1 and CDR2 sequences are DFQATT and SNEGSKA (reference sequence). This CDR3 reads CSASRGDTQYF.

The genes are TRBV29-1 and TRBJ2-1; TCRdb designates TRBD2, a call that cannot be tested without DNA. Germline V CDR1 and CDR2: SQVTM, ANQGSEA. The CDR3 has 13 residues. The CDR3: CSAGRSVRDEQFF.

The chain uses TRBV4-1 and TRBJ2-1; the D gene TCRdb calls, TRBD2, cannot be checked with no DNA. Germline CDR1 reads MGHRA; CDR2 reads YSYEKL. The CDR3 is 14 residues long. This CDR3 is CASRKGGNYNEQFF.

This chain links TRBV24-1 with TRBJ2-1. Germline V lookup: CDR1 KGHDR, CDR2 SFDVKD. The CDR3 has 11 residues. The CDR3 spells CATSYAGEQFF.

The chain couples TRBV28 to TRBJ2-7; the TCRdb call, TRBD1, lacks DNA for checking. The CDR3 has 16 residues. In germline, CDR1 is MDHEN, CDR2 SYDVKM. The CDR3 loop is CASSFYGQAIFYEQYF.

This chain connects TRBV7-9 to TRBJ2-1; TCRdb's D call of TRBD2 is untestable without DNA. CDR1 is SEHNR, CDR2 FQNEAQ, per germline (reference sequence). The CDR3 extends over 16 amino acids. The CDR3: CASRLVGAGIYNEQFF.

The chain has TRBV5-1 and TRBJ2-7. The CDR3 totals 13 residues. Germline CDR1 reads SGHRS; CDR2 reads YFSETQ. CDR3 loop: CASSLEWSWEQYF. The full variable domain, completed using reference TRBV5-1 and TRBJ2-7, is KAGVTQTPRYLIKTRGQQVTLSCSPISGHRSVSWYQQTPGQGLQFLFEYFSETQRNKGNFPGRFSGRQFSNSRSEMNVSTLELGDSALYLCASSLEWSWEQYFGPGTRLTVT.

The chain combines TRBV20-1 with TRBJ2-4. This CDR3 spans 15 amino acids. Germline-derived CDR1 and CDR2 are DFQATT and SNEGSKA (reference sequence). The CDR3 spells CSATRVVGIQNIQYF.

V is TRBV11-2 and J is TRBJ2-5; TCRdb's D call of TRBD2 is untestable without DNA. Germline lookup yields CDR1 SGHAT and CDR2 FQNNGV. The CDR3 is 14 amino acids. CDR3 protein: CASSLLGSRETQYF. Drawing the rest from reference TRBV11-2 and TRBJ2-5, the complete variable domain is EAGVAQSPRYKIIEKRQSVAFWCNPISGHATLYWYQQILGQGPKLLIQFQNNGVVDDSQLPKDRFSAERLKGVDSTLKIQPAKLEDSAVYLCASSLLGSRETQYFGPGTRLLVL.

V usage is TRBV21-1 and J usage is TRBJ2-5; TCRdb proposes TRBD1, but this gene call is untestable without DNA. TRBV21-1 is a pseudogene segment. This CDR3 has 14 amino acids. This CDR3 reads CASSKVGGRETQYF.

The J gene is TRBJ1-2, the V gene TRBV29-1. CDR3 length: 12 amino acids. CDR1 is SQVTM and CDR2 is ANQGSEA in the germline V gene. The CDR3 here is CSVAGSLYGYTF.

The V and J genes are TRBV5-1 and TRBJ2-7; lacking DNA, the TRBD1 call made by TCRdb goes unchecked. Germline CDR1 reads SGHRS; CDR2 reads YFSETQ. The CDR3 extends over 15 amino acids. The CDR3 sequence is CASRPTGGYTYEQYF.

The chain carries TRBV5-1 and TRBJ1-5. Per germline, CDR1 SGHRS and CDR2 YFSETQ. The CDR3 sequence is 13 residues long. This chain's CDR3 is CASSLDSNQPQHF.

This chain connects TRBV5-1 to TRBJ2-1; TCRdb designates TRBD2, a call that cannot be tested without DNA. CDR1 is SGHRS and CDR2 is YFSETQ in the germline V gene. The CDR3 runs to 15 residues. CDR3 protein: CASSGGTQSTNEQFF. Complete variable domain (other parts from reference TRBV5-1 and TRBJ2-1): KAGVTQTPRYLIKTRGQQVTLSCSPISGHRSVSWYQQTPGQGLQFLFEYFSETQRNKGNFPGRFSGRQFSNSRSEMNVSTLELGDSALYLCASSGGTQSTNEQFFGPGTRLTVL.

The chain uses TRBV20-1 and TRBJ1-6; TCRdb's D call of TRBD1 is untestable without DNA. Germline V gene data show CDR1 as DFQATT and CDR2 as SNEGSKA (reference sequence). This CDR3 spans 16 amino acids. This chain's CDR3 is CSARWRQGMDYSPLHF.

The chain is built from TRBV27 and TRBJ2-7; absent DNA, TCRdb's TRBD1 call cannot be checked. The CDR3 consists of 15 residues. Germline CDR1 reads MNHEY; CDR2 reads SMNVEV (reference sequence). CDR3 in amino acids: CASSLEPPGSYEQYF.

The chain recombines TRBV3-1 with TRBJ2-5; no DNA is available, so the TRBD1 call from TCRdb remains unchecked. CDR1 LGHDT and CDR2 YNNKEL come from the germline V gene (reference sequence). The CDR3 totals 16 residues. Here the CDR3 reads CASSPGTGSYQETQYF.